The 25 T cell receptor beta chains below all came from one sample that was sequenced in a study of cytomegalovirus exposure and HLA in healthy donors. Sequenced by immunoSEQ multiplex PCR; TCRdb stores in-frame clones only, minus some. The table has about 160,000 clones, 86% seen once. Sequencing was done on a sample of PBMCs. Receptor source: a woman aged 25 to 45 in good health and CMV-seronegative.

This rearrangement joins TRBV4-3 to TRBJ2-2; a weak D match, TRBD1 (5 bases). CDR1 LGHNA and CDR2 YSLEER come from the germline V gene. The CDR3 is 15 amino acids. V lost 1 base, J lost 5 bases, and 11 bases lay in between. The CDR3 protein is CASSQGGFGTGELFF. In DNA, the CDR3 is TGCGCCAGCAGCCAAGGGGGCTTTGGGACCGGGGAGCTGTTTTTT.

The CDR3 loop is CASSGTPLGEETQYF. The CDR3 DNA reads as TGTGCCAGTTCGGGGACACCCCTTGGGGAGGAGACCCAGTACTTC. This chain joins TRBV28 and TRBJ2-5; D perhaps matches TRBD1 (6 bases). V dropped 9 bases and J dropped 5 bases, with 22 bases sitting between them. CDR3 length: 15 residues. The germline CDR1 and CDR2 sequences are MDHEN and SYDVKM.

CDR3 region: CASSLSPAGNYEQYF. CDR3 DNA: TGTGCCAGCAGTTTATCGCCAGCGGGGAACTACGAGCAGTACTTC. The genes are TRBV27 and TRBJ2-7; 7 bases match TRBD2. V gave up 0 bases and J gave up 3 bases; unmatched junction bases: 5. Germline lookup yields CDR1 MNHEY and CDR2 SMNVEV (reference sequence). CDR3 size: 15 residues.

The chain employs TRBV6-6 and TRBJ2-1; TRBD1 might be the D (5 bases). The CDR3 is 12 residues long. From germline, CDR1 is MNHNY and CDR2 SVGAGI (reference sequence). Trimming stripped 5 bases from V and 8 bases from J, with 10 bases between. In DNA, the CDR3 is TGTGCCAGCAGTCCCCAGGGTTATGAGCAGTTCTTC. Its translation: CASSPQGYEQFF.

V is TRBV7-6 and J is TRBJ1-2, with D tentatively TRBD1 (5 bases). Trimming took 0 bases from V and 6 from J, leaving 17 bases between them. In germline, CDR1 is SGHVS, CDR2 FNYEAQ. This CDR3 spans 16 amino acids. CDR3 sequence (DNA): TGTGCCAGCAGCTTAGCTGGTATTGGCCAGGGCCATGGCTACACCTTC. Amino acid sequence: CASSLAGIGQGHGYTF.

The rearrangement links TRBV6-5 to TRBJ2-5, with D perhaps matching TRBD1 or TRBD2 (5 bases each). Germline V lookup: CDR1 MNHEY, CDR2 SVGAGI. Trimming cost V 0 bases and J 6 bases, with 8 bases left between them. This CDR3 comprises 13 residues. CDR3 loop: CASSYSTGQTQYF. In nucleotides, the CDR3 is TGTGCCAGCAGTTACTCGACGGGGCAGACCCAGTACTTC.

This clone is a singleton in its sample. This sequence joins TRBV2 and TRBJ2-7, with a tentative D call TRBD2 (5 bases). The CDR3 runs 14 residues. Germline-derived CDR1 and CDR2 are SNHLY and FYNNEI. Trimming cost V 7 bases and J 6 bases, with 19 bases left between them. CDR3 protein: CASIGSRGRGEQYF. CDR3 DNA: TGTGCCAGCATTGGCTCCCGGGGTCGTGGCGAGCAGTACTTC. Looking up the rest from reference TRBV2 and TRBJ2-7 gives the full variable domain: EPEVTQTPSHQVTQMGQEVILRCVPISNHLYFYWYRQILGQKVEFLVSFYNNEISEKSEIFDDQFSVERPDGSNFTLKIRSTKLEDSAMYFCASIGSRGRGEQYFGPGTRLTVT.

The chain is built from TRBV19 and TRBJ2-5, with D tentatively TRBD2 (6 bases). CDR3 length: 15 residues. In germline, CDR1 is LNHDA, CDR2 SQIVND (reference sequence). V was cut by 1 base and J by 4 bases, with 13 bases left in between. CDR3 amino acids: CASSIVGQGGETQYF. CDR3 DNA: TGTGCCAGTAGTATAGTAGGTCAGGGAGGAGAGACCCAGTACTTC.

This chain uses TRBV11-2 with TRBJ2-7; TRBD2 might be the D (5 bases). CDR1 is SGHAT and CDR2 is FQNNGV in the germline V gene. This CDR3 contains 14 residues. V was shortened by 1 base and J by 0 bases, with 7 bases between the two germline ends. The CDR3 DNA reads TGTGCCAGCAGCTTAGGAGGGCCCTCCTACGAGCAGTACTTC. Amino acid sequence: CASSLGGPSYEQYF.

This clone was seen only once. This chain joins TRBV7-9 and TRBJ1-3, with D uncertain. This CDR3 region has 12 residues. CDR1 is SEHNR, CDR2 FQNEAQ, per germline (reference sequence). Trimming removed 1 base from V and 8 bases from J, with 6 bases in between. The CDR3 region is CASSLEAYTIYF. CDR3 nucleotides: TGTGCCAGCAGCTTAGAAGCCTACACCATATATTTT.

This clone was observed a handful of times. The genes are TRBV5-1 and TRBJ2-7; TRBD1 aligns across 7 bases. CDR3 length: 14 amino acids. Germline V lookup: CDR1 SGHRS, CDR2 YFSETQ. Losses at the gene ends were 0 bases for V and 2 bases for J; bases not matched to a gene: 2. The CDR3 sequence: CASSLDRGPYEQYF. In nucleotides, the CDR3 is TGCGCCAGCAGCTTGGACAGGGGACCCTACGAGCAGTACTTC. Based on the CDR3 plus reference TRBV5-1 and TRBJ2-7, the full variable domain is KAGVTQTPRYLIKTRGQQVTLSCSPISGHRSVSWYQQTPGQGLQFLFEYFSETQRNKGNFPGRFSGRQFSNSRSEMNVSTLELGDSALYLCASSLDRGPYEQYFGPGTRLTVT.

V is TRBV6-6 and J is TRBJ2-7; D tentatively reads TRBD1 or TRBD2 (5 bases each). Trimming removed 8 bases from V and 1 base from J, with 9 bases in between. The CDR3 is 12 residues long. Germline CDR1 and CDR2: MNHNY and SVGAGI (reference sequence). The CDR3 reads CASGGRSYEQYF. In nucleotides, the CDR3 is TGTGCCAGCGGGGGAAGATCCTACGAGCAGTACTTC.

CDR3 residues: CASVKGTGGGGYTF. The CDR3 bases are TGTGCCAGCGTAAAGGGGACAGGGGGTGGCGGCTACACCTTC. This chain connects TRBV6-5 to TRBJ1-2; 11 bases are shared with TRBD1. The CDR3 runs 14 residues. Germline V gives CDR1 MNHEY, CDR2 SVGAGI. With 8 bases clipped from V and 8 bases from J, the junction kept 10 bases outside the gene matches.

The V and J genes are TRBV2 and TRBJ2-7; TRBD1 matches at 8 bases. Unmatched junction bases numbered 8, after V lost 11 bases and J lost 2 bases. The CDR3 covers 13 residues. Germline-derived CDR1 and CDR2 are SNHLY and FYNNEI. CDR3 sequence reads: CAGRQGPAYEQYF. Here the CDR3 DNA reads TGTGCCGGGAGACAGGGGCCAGCCTACGAGCAGTACTTC. Drawing the rest from reference TRBV2 and TRBJ2-7, the complete variable domain is EPEVTQTPSHQVTQMGQEVILRCVPISNHLYFYWYRQILGQKVEFLVSFYNNEISEKSEIFDDQFSVERPDGSNFTLKIRSTKLEDSAMYFCAGRQGPAYEQYFGPGTRLTVT.

This rearrangement joins TRBV7-3 to TRBJ2-7, with TRBD1 identical over 9 bases. The germline CDR1 and CDR2 sequences are SGHTA and FQGTGA. This CDR3 has 13 amino acids. With 4 bases clipped from V and 5 bases from J, the junction kept 3 bases outside the gene matches. Here the CDR3 DNA reads TGTGCCAGCAGCTCAGGACAGGGGAACGAGCAGTACTTC. Residues: CASSSGQGNEQYF.

Note on this clone: The sample contains more than one DNA sequence encoding this CDR3. This sequence joins TRBV10-3 and TRBJ2-2, with TRBD2 identical over 9 bases. This CDR3 has 15 amino acids. Looked up from germline, CDR1 is ENHRY and CDR2 is SYGVKD. V was clipped by 6 bases and J by 2 bases; unmatched bases: 4. The CDR3 protein is CAISETSGNTGELFF. DNA of the CDR3: TGTGCCATCAGCGAGACTAGCGGAAACACCGGGGAGCTGTTTTTT.

The J gene is TRBJ2-1, the V gene TRBV9; no reliable D call. CDR1 and CDR2 (germline): SGDLS, YYNGEE. Trimming removed 0 bases from V and 2 bases from J, with 12 bases in between. This CDR3 has 16 residues. The CDR3 spells CASSVGETPTYNEQFF. Written as DNA, the CDR3 is TGTGCCAGCAGCGTAGGAGAGACTCCTACCTACAATGAGCAGTTCTTC.

V is TRBV7-2 and J is TRBJ1-2; maybe TRBD1 (5 bases). The CDR3 has 13 amino acids. The ends were cut back, 5 bases at V and 3 bases at J, with 10 bases in the middle. Germline values: CDR1 SGHTA, CDR2 FQGNSA. CDR3: CASSLRVDYGYTF. DNA of the CDR3: TGTGCCAGCAGCCTCAGGGTAGACTATGGCTACACCTTC.

The rearrangement uses TRBV4-1 and TRBJ2-1; 8 bases are shared with TRBD1. The germline V gene encodes CDR1 MGHRA and CDR2 YSYEKL. Trimming took 2 bases from V and 4 from J; bases not matched to a gene: 4. The CDR3 covers 15 residues. CDR3 nucleotides: TGCGCCAGCAGCCAAAGCCGACAGGGGTACAATGAGCAGTTCTTC. This translates into CASSQSRQGYNEQFF.

In DNA, the CDR3 is TGCGCCAGCATAGGTAGCGGGAGGGCCAATTGGCAGTACTTC. Its protein is CASIGSGRANWQYF. The chain has TRBV10-1 and TRBJ2-7; 11 positions agree with TRBD2. Looked up from germline, CDR1 is WNHNN and CDR2 is SYGVQD (reference sequence). The CDR3 contains 14 residues. Trimming at V came to 7 bases and at J to 9 bases, leaving 11 bases not matched to a gene.

This sequence joins TRBV7-9 and TRBJ2-7; TRBD2 matches at 7 bases. Germline V gene data show CDR1 as SEHNR and CDR2 as FQNEAQ (reference sequence). The CDR3 contains 15 residues. The ends lost 6 bases at V and 3 bases at J; junction bases unmatched: 11. The CDR3 DNA sequence: TGTGCCAGCAGTCCTCTCGGCGGGAGTCTCTACGAGCAGTACTTC. It is translated as CASSPLGGSLYEQYF. The complete variable domain, with remaining parts taken from reference TRBV7-9 and TRBJ2-7, reads DTGVSQNPRHKITKRGQNVTFRCDPISEHNRLYWYRQTLGQGPEFLTYFQNEAQLEKSRLLSDRFSAERPKGSFSTLEIQRTEQGDSAMYLCASSPLGGSLYEQYFGPGTRLTVT.

The gene calls are TRBV11-3 and TRBJ1-4; D might be TRBD1 (6 bases). The V end was cut by 0 bases, the J end by 2 bases, with 10 bases between. The CDR3 extends over 16 amino acids. The germline V gene encodes CDR1 SGHNT and CDR2 YENEEA. The CDR3 protein is CASSLDQGTTNEKLFF. Written as DNA, the CDR3 is TGTGCCAGCAGCTTAGATCAGGGGACGACTAATGAAAAACTGTTTTTT.

The J gene is TRBJ2-7, the V gene TRBV6-5, with D hard to call. V was pared by 0 bases and J by 2 bases, with 14 bases between. CDR3 size: 16 residues. Germline V gene sequence: CDR1 MNHEY, CDR2 SVGAGI. The CDR3 loop is CASSYSWFGRTYEQYF. CDR3 coding DNA: TGTGCCAGCAGTTACTCCTGGTTTGGGCGGACCTACGAGCAGTACTTC.

This sequence joins TRBV6-6 and TRBJ1-1; the D gene is possibly TRBD1 (6 bases). The CDR3 length is 14 residues. V was pared by 6 bases and J by 2 bases, with 13 bases between. Germline CDR1 MNHNY, CDR2 SVGAGI (reference sequence). The CDR3 region is CASRAGTRNTEAFF. CDR3 DNA sequence: TGTGCCAGCAGGGCCGGGACACGTAACACTGAAGCTTTCTTT.

The rearrangement links TRBV6-4 to TRBJ1-2; weak D call: TRBD1 (5 bases). Germline-derived CDR1 and CDR2 are MRHNA and SNTAGT. CDR3 length equals 12 residues. V dropped 0 bases and J dropped 7 bases, with 6 bases sitting between them. The CDR3 reads CASSDSRGGYTF. The CDR3 DNA is TGTGCCAGCAGTGACTCTAGGGGTGGCTACACCTTC.